The 21 T cell receptor beta chains reported below all come from one sample, sequenced in a study of blood T cells in healthy people across ages. Sample-barcoded 5' priming and a J-beta primer mix drove a second PCR of roughly 7 to 11 cycles. TCRdb fed the 5' RACE reads into MiXCR, producing one record per CDR3 protein. The repertoire holds roughly 1.5 million distinct CDR3 sequences, less than 45% seen once, with roughly 3.7% in the top ten. Sequences were obtained from blood. These receptors were obtained from a woman aged 18-35 years in good health.

This chain connects TRBV24-1 to TRBJ2-1, with D possibly TRBD1 on 7 matching bases. The CDR3 length is 13 residues. V dropped 3 bases and J dropped 12 bases, with 14 bases sitting between them. Germline V lookup: CDR1 KGHDR, CDR2 SFDVKD. The CDR3 loop is CATSDPRQGGQFF. CDR3 in DNA: TGTGCCACCAGTGATCCCAGACAGGGAGGGCAGTTCTTC.

This chain uses TRBV12-3 or TRBV12-4 with TRBJ2-7; D may be TRBD1 (5 bases). The CDR3 contains 15 residues. Between the trimmed V and J ends, which lost 5 bases and 2 bases, there was a span of 16 bases. As DNA, the CDR3 is TGTGCCAGCAGTGCCTCCCAGGGTACCCCCTACGAGCAGTACTTC. This codes for CASSASQGTPYEQYF.

V is TRBV12-3 or TRBV12-4 and J is TRBJ2-7; TRBD2 matches at 7 bases. The CDR3 totals 14 residues. The trim removed 5 bases at V and 7 bases at J, leaving 11 bases unmatched. The CDR3, as DNA: TGTGCCAGCAGTCCTCCCGGGACTAAAAATGAGCAGTACTTC. It yields the protein CASSPPGTKNEQYF.

This clonotype has a handful of counts. This chain connects TRBV9 to TRBJ2-3; the match to TRBD2 covers 9 bases. V was clipped by 4 bases and J by 3 bases; unmatched bases: 6. Germline V gene sequence: CDR1 SGDLS, CDR2 YYNGEE. The CDR3 covers 15 residues. The CDR3 bases are TGTGCCAGCAGCTTAGCGGGAGTTTTGACAGATACGCAGTATTTT. Translation gives CASSLAGVLTDTQYF.

As DNA, the CDR3 is TGTGCCAGCAGCTACTTCTCAATACACGCCCCCTACGAGCAGTACTTC. This sequence encodes CASSYFSIHAPYEQYF. This chain uses TRBV5-5 with TRBJ2-7; D not certain. Germline values: CDR1 SGHKS, CDR2 YYEKEE (reference sequence). This CDR3 region has 16 residues. V lost 3 bases, J lost 2 bases, and 18 bases lay in between.

The V gene is TRBV10-3, the J gene TRBJ2-4; D call uncertain. The J call is doubtful: the DNA matches TRBJ2-5 better. This CDR3 region has 13 residues. The germline gives CDR1 ENHRY, CDR2 SYGVKD. CDR3 region: CAISVNSQETQYF. The CDR3 DNA is TGTGCCATCAGTGTAAACAGTCAAGAGACCCAGTACTTC.

This clonotype has a single count. V gene TRBV16 combines with J gene TRBJ2-2; no clear D. V shed 0 bases and J shed 5 bases, with 4 bases lying between them. This CDR3 is 13 amino acids long. CDR1 is KGHSY and CDR2 is FQNENV in the germline V gene. The CDR3 DNA follows: TGTGCCAGCAGCCAATCTATGACCGGGGAGCTGTTTTTT. Its protein product is CASSQSMTGELFF.

The rearrangement uses TRBV7-8 and TRBJ1-4; no firm D call. CDR1 is SGHVS and CDR2 is FQNEAQ in the germline V gene. V lost 4 bases and J 8 bases, leaving 11 bases between the germline ends. This CDR3 comprises 13 residues. The CDR3 here is CASSSPPGEKLFF. Written as DNA, the CDR3 is TGTGCCAGCAGCTCCCCGCCAGGCGAAAAACTGTTTTTT.

The J gene is TRBJ1-4, the V gene TRBV4-1; weak D call: TRBD1 (6 bases). The CDR3 runs to 15 residues. With 4 bases removed from V and 8 bases from J, the gap between germline ends came to 17 bases. Germline V gene sequence: CDR1 MGHRA, CDR2 YSYEKL. This CDR3 is CASSPGGRVLEKLFF. CDR3 in DNA: TGCGCCAGCAGCCCTGGGGGGCGGGTCCTGGAAAAACTGTTTTTT.

The rearrangement links TRBV27 to TRBJ1-3, with no clear D. From germline, CDR1 is MNHEY and CDR2 SMNVEV (reference sequence). With 6 bases removed from V and 0 bases from J, the gap between germline ends came to 9 bases. The CDR3 has 14 amino acids. CDR3 coding DNA: TGTGCCAGCAGGGAAGGCCTCTCTGGAAACACCATATATTTT. The encoded protein is CASREGLSGNTIYF.

This clonotype appeared many times. V is TRBV4-3 and J is TRBJ2-7, with D possibly matching TRBD2 (6 bases). V dropped 4 bases and J dropped 2 bases, with 12 bases sitting between them. The CDR3 contains 14 residues. The V gene's germline CDR1 is LGHNA and CDR2 YSLEER. CDR3 DNA sequence: TGCGCCAGCAGCCCGCGGGACGGAACCTACGAGCAGTACTTC. Residues: CASSPRDGTYEQYF.

The J gene is TRBJ2-5, the V gene TRBV27; D is perhaps TRBD1 (5 bases). In germline, CDR1 is MNHEY, CDR2 SMNVEV (reference sequence). Trimming took 3 bases from V and 1 from J, leaving 15 bases between them. The CDR3 contains 16 residues. CDR3 in DNA: TGTGCCAGCAGTTTTGTACCGCTGGGGCCCCAAGAGACCCAGTACTTC. Translated: CASSFVPLGPQETQYF.

V usage is TRBV20-1 and J usage is TRBJ1-5; D is unresolved. The germline V and J ends were trimmed by 5 bases and 6 bases, with 11 bases remaining between them. The CDR3 covers 12 residues. Germline V gene data show CDR1 as DFQATT and CDR2 as SNEGSKA (reference sequence). The CDR3 protein is CSAREAGQPQHF. CDR3 bases: TGCAGTGCTCGGGAAGCCGGTCAGCCCCAGCATTTT.

This chain uses TRBV28 with TRBJ2-7; 7 nucleotides match TRBD1. The CDR3 is 12 amino acids. V shed 6 bases, J shed 5 bases, and the junction held 4 bases outside the gene matches. Per germline, CDR1 MDHEN and CDR2 SYDVKM. The chain's CDR3 is CASRPDRDEQYF. The DNA for the CDR3 is TGTGCCAGCAGACCAGACAGGGACGAGCAGTACTTC.

The chain carries TRBV27 and TRBJ2-7; D possibly corresponds to TRBD2 (6 bases). V lost 0 bases, J lost 0 bases, and 12 bases lay in between. This CDR3 is built from 16 residues. The germline CDR1 and CDR2 sequences are MNHEY and SMNVEV (reference sequence). The CDR3: CASSLSLSGPSYEQYF. The CDR3 bases are TGTGCCAGCAGTTTATCGCTTAGCGGTCCCTCCTACGAGCAGTACTTC.

The V gene is TRBV5-1, the J gene TRBJ2-2, with 10 bases matching TRBD1. This CDR3 comprises 15 residues. From germline, CDR1 is SGHRS and CDR2 YFSETQ. J was trimmed by 7 bases and V by 5 bases; bases with no gene match: 8. The CDR3 sequence is CASSWTGQGIGELFF. The CDR3 nucleotides are TGCGCCAGCAGTTGGACGGGACAGGGGATCGGGGAGCTGTTTTTT.

The gene calls are TRBV12-3 or TRBV12-4 and TRBJ1-5; D is ambiguous. V lost 3 bases to trimming and J lost 0 bases, with 15 bases between them. The CDR3 length is 17 residues. CDR3 bases: TGTGCCAGCAGTTTGGTCGGAGGGTTTTATAGCAATCAGCCCCAGCATTTT. As protein: CASSLVGGFYSNQPQHF.

The chain uses TRBV20-1 and TRBJ2-3; D gene uncertain. The CDR3 consists of 17 residues. V gave up 0 bases and J gave up 4 bases, with 20 bases separating them. Germline CDR1 is DFQATT and CDR2 is SNEGSKA (reference sequence). For the CDR3, the DNA is TGCAGTGCTAGAGATAAGGCGGTCGGCCCGATAGCAGATACGCAGTATTTT. Translating it yields CSARDKAVGPIADTQYF.

The chain links TRBV7-8 to TRBJ2-1; 9 nucleotides agree with TRBD2. This CDR3 contains 15 residues. The trim removed 0 bases at V and 9 bases at J, leaving 6 bases unmatched. Germline CDR1 is SGHVS and CDR2 is FQNEAQ. The CDR3 here is CASSLAVAGELEQFF. The CDR3 coding sequence is TGTGCCAGCAGCTTAGCGGTAGCGGGAGAGCTTGAGCAGTTCTTC.

Only a few counts were recorded for this clonotype. The chain has TRBV7-6 and TRBJ2-7, with 8 bases matching TRBD2. The V and J ends lost 4 bases and 1 base, in that order; junction bases with no gene match: 9. This CDR3 contains 16 residues. Germline CDR1 is SGHVS and CDR2 is FNYEAQ. CDR3 nucleotides: TGTGCCAGCAGCTCCCCTCATGGGACTAGATCCTACGAGCAGTACTTC. Translation: CASSSPHGTRSYEQYF.

This clonotype was observed a few times. The chain joins TRBV7-3 to TRBJ2-3; unclear D gene. CDR3 length: 10 amino acids. The germline V and J ends were trimmed by 6 bases and 8 bases, with 6 bases remaining between them. CDR1 is SGHTA and CDR2 is FQGTGA in the germline V gene. CDR3 sequence: CASRIRTQYF. The CDR3 nucleotides read TGTGCCAGCAGGATACGTACGCAGTATTTT. Drawing the rest from reference TRBV7-3 and TRBJ2-3, the complete variable domain is GAGVSQTPSNKVTEKGKYVELRCDPISGHTALYWYRQSLGQGPEFLIYFQGTGAADDSGLPNDRFFAVRPEGSVSTLKIQRTERGDSAVYLCASRIRTQYFGPGTRLTVL.